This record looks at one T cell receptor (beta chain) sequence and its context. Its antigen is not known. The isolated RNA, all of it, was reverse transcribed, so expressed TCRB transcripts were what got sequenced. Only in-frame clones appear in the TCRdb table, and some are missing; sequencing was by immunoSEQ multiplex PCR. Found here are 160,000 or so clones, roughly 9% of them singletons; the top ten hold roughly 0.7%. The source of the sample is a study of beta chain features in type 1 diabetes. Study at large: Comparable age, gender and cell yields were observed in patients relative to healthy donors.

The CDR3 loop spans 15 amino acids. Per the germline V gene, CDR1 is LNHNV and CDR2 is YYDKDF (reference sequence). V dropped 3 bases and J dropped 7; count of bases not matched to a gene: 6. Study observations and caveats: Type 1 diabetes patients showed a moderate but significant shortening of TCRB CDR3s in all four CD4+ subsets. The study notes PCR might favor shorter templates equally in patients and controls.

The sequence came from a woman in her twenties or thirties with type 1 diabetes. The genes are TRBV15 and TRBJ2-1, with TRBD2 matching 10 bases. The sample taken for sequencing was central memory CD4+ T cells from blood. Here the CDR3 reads CATSRDTSGANEQFF. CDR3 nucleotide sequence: TGTGCCACCAGCAGGGATACTAGCGGGGCGAATGAGCAGTTCTTC.